This TCR beta chain emerged from a study of cytomegalovirus exposure and HLA in healthy donors. Regarding the study as a whole: TRBV6-2, TRBV6-3 and other indistinguishable V segments were excluded. Later analysis showed most CMV-associated TCR beta chains appearing HLA-restricted. DRB1 had the most TCR associations and HLA-C the fewest, a later analysis found, with rates varying by HLA locus. Among TCR beta chains of equal frequency, HLA-associated ones were more clonally expanded in a later analysis.

J was trimmed by 1 base and V by 6 bases; bases with no gene match: 1. Germline V gives CDR1 SGHVS, CDR2 FNYEAQ. This CDR3 region has 14 residues. Primers for the PCR totalled 60 Vbeta and 13 Jbeta. The assay was immunoSEQ multiplex PCR, and TCRdb's table has in-frame clones only and misses some. Of some 190,000 clones in the sample, around 77% are singletons; the top ten hold about 2.1%. This clone was counted only a few times. No antigen is known for it. The chain has TRBV7-6 and TRBJ2-2; 8 nucleotides match TRBD1. The specimen sequenced was PBMCs. This sequence originates from a woman in her twenties or thirties in good health and CMV-seronegative. CDR3 nucleotide sequence: TGTGCCAGCAGGGGGACAGGGAACACCGGGGAGCTGTTTTTT. Translating it yields CASRGTGNTGELFF.